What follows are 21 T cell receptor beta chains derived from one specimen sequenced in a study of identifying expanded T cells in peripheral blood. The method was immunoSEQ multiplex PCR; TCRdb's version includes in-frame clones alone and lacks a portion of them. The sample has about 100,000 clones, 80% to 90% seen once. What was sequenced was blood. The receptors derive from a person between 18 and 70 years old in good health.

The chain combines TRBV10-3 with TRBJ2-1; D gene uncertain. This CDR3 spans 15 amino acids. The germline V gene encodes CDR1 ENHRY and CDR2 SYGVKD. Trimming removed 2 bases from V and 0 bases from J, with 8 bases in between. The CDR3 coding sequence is TGTGCCATCAGTGAGACACCAAGCTCCTACAATGAGCAGTTCTTC. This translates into CAISETPSSYNEQFF.

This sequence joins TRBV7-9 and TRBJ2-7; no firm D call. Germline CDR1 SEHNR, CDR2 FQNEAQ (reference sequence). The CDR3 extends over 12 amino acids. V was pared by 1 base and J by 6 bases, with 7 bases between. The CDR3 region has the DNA TGTGCCAGCAGCTTAGGGATGTCCGAGCAGTACTTC. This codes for CASSLGMSEQYF.

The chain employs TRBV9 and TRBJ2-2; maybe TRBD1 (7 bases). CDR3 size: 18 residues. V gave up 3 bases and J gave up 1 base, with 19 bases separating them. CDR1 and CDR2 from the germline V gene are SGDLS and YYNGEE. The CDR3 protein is CASSAKTGRTLNTGELFF. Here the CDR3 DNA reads TGTGCCAGCAGCGCTAAGACAGGGAGGACTTTGAACACCGGGGAGCTGTTTTTT.

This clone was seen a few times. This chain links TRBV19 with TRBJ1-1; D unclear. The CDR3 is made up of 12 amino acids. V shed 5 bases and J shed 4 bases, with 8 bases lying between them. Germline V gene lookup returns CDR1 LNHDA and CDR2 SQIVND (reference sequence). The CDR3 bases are TGTGCCAGTAGTCAAAGTTTCACTGAAGCTTTCTTT. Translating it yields CASSQSFTEAFF.

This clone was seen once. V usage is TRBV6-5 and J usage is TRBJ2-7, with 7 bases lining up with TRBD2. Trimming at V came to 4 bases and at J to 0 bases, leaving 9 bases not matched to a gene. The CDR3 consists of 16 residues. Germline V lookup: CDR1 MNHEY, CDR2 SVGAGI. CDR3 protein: CASSLGLAANSYEQYF. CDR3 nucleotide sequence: TGTGCCAGCAGTTTGGGGCTAGCGGCGAACTCCTACGAGCAGTACTTC.

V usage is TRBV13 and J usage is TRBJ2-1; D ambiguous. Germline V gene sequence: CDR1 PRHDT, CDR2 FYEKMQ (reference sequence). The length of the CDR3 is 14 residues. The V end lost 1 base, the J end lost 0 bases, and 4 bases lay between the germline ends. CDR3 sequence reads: CASSLAVSYNEQFF. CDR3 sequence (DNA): TGTGCCAGCAGCTTAGCGGTCTCCTACAATGAGCAGTTCTTC. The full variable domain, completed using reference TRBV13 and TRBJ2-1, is AAGVIQSPRHLIKEKRETATLKCYPIPRHDTVYWYQQGPGQDPQFLISFYEKMQSDKGSIPDRFSAQQFSDYHSELNMSSLELGDSALYFCASSLAVSYNEQFFGPGTRLTVL.

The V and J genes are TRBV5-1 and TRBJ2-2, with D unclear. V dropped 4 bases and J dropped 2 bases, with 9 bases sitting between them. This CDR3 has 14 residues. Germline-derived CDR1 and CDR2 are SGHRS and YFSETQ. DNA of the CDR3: TGCGCCAGCAGCCAGGACGGAAACACCGGGGAGCTGTTTTTT. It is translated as CASSQDGNTGELFF.

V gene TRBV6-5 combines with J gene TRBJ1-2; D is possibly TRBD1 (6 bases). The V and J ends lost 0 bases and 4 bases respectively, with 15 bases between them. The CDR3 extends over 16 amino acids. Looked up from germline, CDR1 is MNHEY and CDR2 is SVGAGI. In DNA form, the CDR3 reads TGTGCCAGCAGTTACTCGTACAGGGCTTGGGCCTATGGCTACACCTTC. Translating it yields CASSYSYRAWAYGYTF.

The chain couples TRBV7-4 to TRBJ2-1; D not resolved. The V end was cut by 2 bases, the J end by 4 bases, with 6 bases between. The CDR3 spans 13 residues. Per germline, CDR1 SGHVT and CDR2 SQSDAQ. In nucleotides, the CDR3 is TGTGCCAGCAGCTTATTCTTTTACAATGAGCAGTTCTTC. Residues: CASSLFFYNEQFF.

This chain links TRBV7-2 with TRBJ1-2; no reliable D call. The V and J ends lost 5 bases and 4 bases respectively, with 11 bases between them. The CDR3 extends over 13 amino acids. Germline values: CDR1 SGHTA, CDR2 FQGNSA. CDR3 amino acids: CASSVGRSYGYTF. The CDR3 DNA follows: TGTGCCAGCAGCGTTGGACGGTCCTATGGCTACACCTTC.

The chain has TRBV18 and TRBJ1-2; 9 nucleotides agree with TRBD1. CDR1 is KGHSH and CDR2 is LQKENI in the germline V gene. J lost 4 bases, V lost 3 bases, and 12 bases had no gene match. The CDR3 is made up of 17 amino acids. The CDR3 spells CASSPLLQGAQLYGYTF. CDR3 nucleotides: TGTGCCAGCTCACCGCTCTTACAGGGGGCCCAACTCTATGGCTACACCTTC.

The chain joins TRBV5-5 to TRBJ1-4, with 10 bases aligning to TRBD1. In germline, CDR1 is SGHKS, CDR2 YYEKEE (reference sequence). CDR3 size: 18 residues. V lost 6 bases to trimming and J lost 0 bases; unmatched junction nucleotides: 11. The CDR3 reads CASIAPPGQGSTNEKLFF. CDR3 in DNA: TGTGCCAGCATCGCCCCCCCGGGACAGGGGTCAACTAATGAAAAACTGTTTTTT.

The CDR3 DNA reads TGCGCCAGCACCCGGGGGGACACTCCTAACTATGGCTACACCTTC. Encoded protein: CASTRGDTPNYGYTF. The chain links TRBV5-1 to TRBJ1-2; the D gene is possibly TRBD1 (6 bases). V lost 6 bases to trimming and J lost 0 bases, with 15 bases between them. This CDR3 has 15 residues. CDR1 is SGHRS and CDR2 is YFSETQ in the germline V gene.

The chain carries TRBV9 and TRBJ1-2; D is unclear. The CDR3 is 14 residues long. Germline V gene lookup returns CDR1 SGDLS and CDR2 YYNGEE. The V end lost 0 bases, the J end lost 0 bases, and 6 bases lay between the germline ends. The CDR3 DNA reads TGTGCCAGCAGCGTAGATCTGTCTAACTATGGCTACACCTTC. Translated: CASSVDLSNYGYTF.

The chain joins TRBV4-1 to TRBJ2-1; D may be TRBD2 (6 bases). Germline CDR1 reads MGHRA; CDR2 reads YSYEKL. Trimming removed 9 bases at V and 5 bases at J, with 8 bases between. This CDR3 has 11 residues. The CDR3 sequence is CARAGHNEQFF. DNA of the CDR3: TGCGCCAGAGCGGGTCACAATGAGCAGTTCTTC.

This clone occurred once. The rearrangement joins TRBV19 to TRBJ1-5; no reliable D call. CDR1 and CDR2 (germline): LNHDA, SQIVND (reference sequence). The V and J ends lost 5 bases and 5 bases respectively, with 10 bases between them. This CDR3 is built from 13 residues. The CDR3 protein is CASSPVQDQPQHF. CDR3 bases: TGTGCCAGTAGTCCGGTGCAGGATCAGCCCCAGCATTTT.

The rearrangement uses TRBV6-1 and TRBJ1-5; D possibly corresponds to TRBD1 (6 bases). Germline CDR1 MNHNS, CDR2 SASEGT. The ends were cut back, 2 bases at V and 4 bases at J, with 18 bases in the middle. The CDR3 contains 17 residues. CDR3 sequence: CASSERVVGTPNQPQHF. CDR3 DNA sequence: TGTGCCAGCAGTGAAAGGGTTGTAGGGACACCAAATCAGCCCCAGCATTTT.

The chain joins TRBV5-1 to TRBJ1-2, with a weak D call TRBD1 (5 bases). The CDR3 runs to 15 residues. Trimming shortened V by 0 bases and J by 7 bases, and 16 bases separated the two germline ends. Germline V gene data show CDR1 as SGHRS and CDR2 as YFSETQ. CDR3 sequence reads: CASSLEGRTLRGYTF. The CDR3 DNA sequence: TGCGCCAGCAGCTTGGAGGGACGGACCTTACGTGGCTACACCTTC.

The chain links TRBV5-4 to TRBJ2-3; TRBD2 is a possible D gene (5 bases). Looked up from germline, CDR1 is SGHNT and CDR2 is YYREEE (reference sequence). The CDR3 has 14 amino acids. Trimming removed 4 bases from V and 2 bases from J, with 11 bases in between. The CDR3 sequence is CASSPGSNTDTQYF. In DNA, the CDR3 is TGTGCCAGCAGCCCGGGGTCTAACACAGATACGCAGTATTTT.

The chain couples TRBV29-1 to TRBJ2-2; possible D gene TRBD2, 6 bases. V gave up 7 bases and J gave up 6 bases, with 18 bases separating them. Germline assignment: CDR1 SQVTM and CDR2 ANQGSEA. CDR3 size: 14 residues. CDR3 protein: CSAEGSGDPGELFF. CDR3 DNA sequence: TGCAGCGCGGAGGGATCGGGGGACCCCGGGGAGCTGTTTTTT.

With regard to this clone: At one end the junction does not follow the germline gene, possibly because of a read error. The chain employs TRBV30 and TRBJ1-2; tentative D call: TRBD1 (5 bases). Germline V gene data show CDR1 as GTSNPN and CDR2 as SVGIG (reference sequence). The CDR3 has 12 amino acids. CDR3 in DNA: TGTGCCTGGAGTGTCGCTCGGGGGGACCCCTCCTTC. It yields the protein CAWSVARGDPSF.